Given below is one T cell receptor beta chain in context. The antigen is undetermined. Here immunoSEQ multiplex PCR was the method, and the copy in TCRdb shows in-frame clones only, minus some. The repertoire holds 50,000 to 65,000 clones, with around 82% as singletons. The CDR3 runs 16 residues. Trimming took off 2 bases at V and 0 bases at J, with 11 bases between the two ends. Germline V gives CDR1 SGHTA, CDR2 FQGNSA. The data stem from a study of memory CD4+ T cells and cytomegalovirus serostatus. Study-wide points: CMV serostatus prediction reached median AUC 0.95, or 0.91 with US-trained model.

The sort gate was single viable CD3+CD4+CD8-CD45RO+ cells for memory CD4+ T cells. This sequence joins TRBV7-2 and TRBJ2-1; possibly TRBD2 for D (5 bases). This TCR derives from an adult in good health and CMV-seropositive. Source material: memory CD4+ T cells from blood. As DNA, the CDR3 is TGTGCCAGCAGCTTAATGGGAAGCGGCTCCTACAATGAGCAGTTCTTC. Encoded protein: CASSLMGSGSYNEQFF.